The 15 T cell receptor beta chains below were found in one sample sequenced in a study of T-cell memory formation after mild COVID-19. TCRdb re-derived calls from the 5' RACE reads in MiXCR, one entry per CDR3 protein. The sample lists roughly 190,000 distinct CDR3 sequences; approximately 10% were seen once. Material for sequencing was PBMCs or a T cell subset sorted from them (not recorded which). These receptors were taken from a man younger than 35 who had mild COVID-19 (a few samples of this study predate the infection). Cell type and time point are not known.

This chain links TRBV12-3 or TRBV12-4 with TRBJ2-2; the match to TRBD1 covers 7 bases. The CDR3 runs to 17 residues. Trimming removed 6 bases from V and 2 bases from J; junction bases left unmatched: 12. CDR3 nucleotides: TGTGCCAGCAGAATGATACGGGACAGTCTTAACACCGGGGAGCTGTTTTTT. Its protein product is CASRMIRDSLNTGELFF.

This clonotype was counted a few times. The rearrangement joins TRBV7-2 to TRBJ1-5, with a possible D match to TRBD1 (6 bases). CDR3 length: 15 residues. Germline V gene sequence: CDR1 SGHTA, CDR2 FQGNSA. V lost 6 bases and J lost 2, with 14 bases in between. CDR3 amino acids: CASSEQGRRNQPQHF. In DNA form, the CDR3 reads TGTGCCAGCAGTGAACAGGGTAGGCGCAATCAGCCCCAGCATTTT.

The J gene is TRBJ1-5, the V gene TRBV20-1, with no clear D. V was clipped by 1 base and J by 5 bases, with 6 bases between them. Germline lookup yields CDR1 DFQATT and CDR2 SNEGSKA (reference sequence). The CDR3 has 12 amino acids. CDR3 DNA sequence: TGCAGTGCTAGAGCGGTCGATCAGCCCCAGCATTTT. It specifies CSARAVDQPQHF.

The V call is TRBV10-3, the J call TRBJ1-5, with D unclear. Between the trimmed V and J ends, which lost 5 bases and 4 bases, there was a span of 12 bases. The CDR3 is 14 residues long. Germline-derived CDR1 and CDR2 are ENHRY and SYGVKD. The CDR3 sequence is CAISRVPSNQPQHF. The CDR3 DNA sequence: TGTGCCATCAGTCGAGTCCCTTCAAATCAGCCCCAGCATTTT.

The rearrangement uses TRBV10-1 and TRBJ2-3; the D call may be TRBD1 or TRBD2 (5 bases each). V lost 10 bases and J 6 bases, leaving 17 bases between the germline ends. The CDR3 has 13 residues. Germline CDR1 is WNHNN and CDR2 is SYGVQD (reference sequence). Here the CDR3 DNA reads TGCGCCACCCGGGACCCGCCGGGGGATACGCAGTATTTT. Protein product: CATRDPPGDTQYF.

The chain uses TRBV20-1 and TRBJ2-6; 9 bases map to TRBD2. The CDR3 spans 17 residues. CDR1 is DFQATT and CDR2 is SNEGSKA in the germline V gene (reference sequence). J lost 4 bases, V lost 2 bases, and 9 bases had no gene match. CDR3 sequence (DNA): TGCAGTGCTAGAACGACGGGACTAGCTTCGGGGGCCAACGTCCTGACTTTC. Its protein is CSARTTGLASGANVLTF.

This clonotype was detected only a few times. J is TRBJ2-5 and V is TRBV15; the D is unclear. V lost 1 base and J 2 bases, leaving 8 bases between the germline ends. The CDR3 covers 14 residues. The germline V gene encodes CDR1 LNHNV and CDR2 YYDKDF (reference sequence). CDR3 in DNA: TGTGCCACCAGCAGAGCCGGCCAGCAAGAGACCCAGTACTTC. Its protein is CATSRAGQQETQYF.

This clonotype was detected once. The gene calls are TRBV25-1 and TRBJ2-5; 8 bases match TRBD1. V dropped 6 bases and J dropped 2; count of bases not matched to a gene: 11. The CDR3 loop spans 16 amino acids. From germline, CDR1 is MGHDK and CDR2 SYGVNS. The CDR3 nucleotides read TGTGCCAGCAGCACCGAACGGACAGGGAATCAAGAGACCCAGTACTTC. It translates to CASSTERTGNQETQYF.

This clonotype was detected only a few times. V usage is TRBV4-3 and J usage is TRBJ1-1; the match to TRBD1 covers 7 bases. V lost 0 bases and J lost 0; bases outside the gene matches: 10. There are 18 residues in the CDR3. Germline-derived CDR1 and CDR2 are LGHNA and YSLEER. This chain's CDR3 is CASSQDMPGQRLNTEAFF. CDR3 DNA sequence: TGCGCCAGCAGCCAAGATATGCCGGGACAGCGCTTGAACACTGAAGCTTTCTTT.

This chain uses TRBV14 with TRBJ1-2; D is ambiguous. V dropped 1 base and J dropped 4 bases, with 13 bases sitting between them. Per germline, CDR1 SGHDN and CDR2 FVKESK. CDR3 length: 15 amino acids. This chain's CDR3 is CASSQAHNSPYGYTF. As DNA, the CDR3 is TGTGCCAGCAGCCAAGCGCACAATAGTCCCTATGGCTACACCTTC.

This clonotype has more than one count but fewer than ten. The chain links TRBV2 to TRBJ2-7; maybe TRBD2 (5 bases). This CDR3 has 11 residues. Germline CDR1 is SNHLY and CDR2 is FYNNEI. V was clipped by 8 bases and J by 4 bases, with 9 bases between them. CDR3: CASGLAYEQYV. The CDR3 DNA reads as TGTGCCAGCGGGCTAGCTTACGAGCAGTACGTC.

This clonotype was detected only a few times. The chain carries TRBV20-1 and TRBJ2-3; the D is unclear. The germline V gene has CDR1 DFQATT and CDR2 SNEGSKA (reference sequence). V was trimmed by 2 bases and J by 6 bases, leaving 3 bases between them. The CDR3 covers 10 residues. The CDR3 DNA follows: TGCAGTGCTAGATACGATACGCAGTATTTT. Translating it yields CSARYDTQYF.

The gene calls are TRBV20-1 and TRBJ2-3; 8 bases are a match to TRBD2. This CDR3 has 14 residues. The ends lost 3 bases at V and 1 base at J; junction bases unmatched: 3. Germline CDR1 is DFQATT and CDR2 is SNEGSKA (reference sequence). The CDR3 bases are TGCAGTGCTAGTAAAGCGGGGGGCACAGATACGCAGTATTTT. Residues: CSASKAGGTDTQYF.

The rearrangement links TRBV12-3 or TRBV12-4 to TRBJ2-4; 11 bases map to TRBD2. This CDR3 comprises 14 residues. V shed 6 bases, J shed 7 bases, and the junction held 5 bases outside the gene matches. Here the CDR3 reads CASRDSGGGNIQYF. In DNA, the CDR3 is TGTGCCAGCAGGGATAGCGGGGGGGGCAACATTCAGTACTTC.

This clonotype has just a few counts. The chain is built from TRBV6-1 and TRBJ2-4; either TRBD1 or TRBD2 may fit D (5 bases each). The germline gives CDR1 MNHNS, CDR2 SASEGT. V lost 4 bases, J lost 0 bases, and 16 bases lay in between. There are 17 residues in the CDR3. This chain's CDR3 is CASSGAVRGLAKNIQYF. The CDR3 nucleotides read TGTGCCAGCAGTGGCGCTGTCCGGGGCCTAGCCAAAAACATTCAGTACTTC.